One sample yielded the 29 T cell receptor beta chains listed below, sequenced in a study of blood T cell repertoires in COVID-19. The table came from immunoSEQ multiplex PCR; TCRdb's copy has only in-frame clones and leaves some out. The sample records under 150,000 clones, approximately 80% being singletons. Material: peripheral blood. The receptors originated from a man between 65 and 85 years old with acute or convalescent COVID-19.

V usage is TRBV2 and J usage is TRBJ2-3; 7 nucleotides match TRBD2. The junction had 7 bases not matched to a gene; V was cut back by 7 bases and J by 0 bases. The germline gives CDR1 SNHLY, CDR2 FYNNEI. The CDR3 sequence is 15 residues long. This chain's CDR3 is CASKPSGASTDTQYF. The CDR3, as DNA: TGTGCCAGCAAACCTAGCGGTGCTAGCACAGATACGCAGTATTTT. The full variable domain, with the rest looked up from reference TRBV2 and TRBJ2-3, is EPEVTQTPSHQVTQMGQEVILRCVPISNHLYFYWYRQILGQKVEFLVSFYNNEISEKSEIFDDQFSVERPDGSNFTLKIRSTKLEDSAMYFCASKPSGASTDTQYFGPGTRLTVL.

The chain employs TRBV4-1 and TRBJ1-1, with 10 bases that match TRBD1. CDR1 and CDR2 from the germline V gene are MGHRA and YSYEKL. J gave up 1 base and V 1 base, and 3 bases lay outside the gene matches. The CDR3 sequence is 16 residues long. CDR3 residues: CASSQGTGGWNTEAFF. The CDR3, as DNA: TGCGCCAGCAGCCAAGGGACAGGGGGTTGGAACACTGAAGCTTTCTTT.

This clone was seen a handful of times. The chain has TRBV10-3 and TRBJ2-6; D ambiguous. The CDR3 is 15 residues long. V was shortened by 6 bases and J by 0 bases, with 9 bases between the two germline ends. Germline lookup yields CDR1 ENHRY and CDR2 SYGVKD. The CDR3 sequence is CAISSQNSGANVLTF. CDR3 DNA: TGTGCCATCAGCTCTCAGAACTCTGGGGCCAACGTCCTGACTTTC.

This chain connects TRBV5-4 to TRBJ1-5; 7 bases are shared with TRBD1. This CDR3 is built from 13 residues. CDR1 is SGHNT and CDR2 is YYREEE in the germline V gene (reference sequence). V shed 3 bases and J 5 bases; nucleotides not matched to a gene: 2. CDR3 sequence reads: CASSSDRHQPQHF. The CDR3 nucleotides are TGTGCCAGCAGCTCGGACAGGCATCAGCCCCAGCATTTT.

The chain is built from TRBV5-1 and TRBJ2-1; D unresolved. CDR1 and CDR2 (germline): SGHRS, YFSETQ. CDR3 length: 15 residues. Trimming cost V 9 bases and J 0 bases, with 16 bases left between them. The CDR3 is CATGTTGDSYNEQFF. DNA for the CDR3: TGCGCCACTGGCACGACTGGAGACTCCTACAATGAGCAGTTCTTC.

The V gene is TRBV25-1, the J gene TRBJ2-2; D gene unclear. The V gene lost 2 bases and the J gene lost 7 bases, with 17 bases spanning the gap. The CDR3 extends over 16 amino acids. Germline lookup yields CDR1 MGHDK and CDR2 SYGVNS. The CDR3 DNA follows: TGTGCCAGCAGTGAAAGGATGCAGGCCTCCGGCGGGGAGCTGTTTTTT. Translation gives CASSERMQASGGELFF.

CDR3 loop: CAWSTFGGAYEQYF. The CDR3 region has the DNA TGTGCCTGGAGTACATTCGGGGGGGCCTACGAGCAGTACTTC. This sequence joins TRBV30 and TRBJ2-7; 8 bases are a match to TRBD2. The trim removed 2 bases at V and 2 bases at J, leaving 5 bases unmatched. Looked up from germline, CDR1 is GTSNPN and CDR2 is SVGIG (reference sequence). This CDR3 region has 14 residues.

The rearrangement joins TRBV4-1 to TRBJ1-1, with 9 bases matching TRBD1. Trimming removed 8 bases from V and 2 bases from J; junction bases left unmatched: 9. This CDR3 has 15 residues. Germline CDR1 reads MGHRA; CDR2 reads YSYEKL. CDR3 in DNA: TGCGCCAGCGCCATCCCGGGACAGGGCAACACTGAAGCTTTCTTT. Its protein is CASAIPGQGNTEAFF.

The chain combines TRBV19 with TRBJ2-1; possible D gene TRBD1, 5 bases. There are 14 residues in the CDR3. Between the trimmed V and J ends, which lost 7 bases and 1 base, there was a span of 11 bases. Germline V gene lookup returns CDR1 LNHDA and CDR2 SQIVND (reference sequence). CDR3 in DNA: TGTGCCAGTATGTCCCCAGGGTCCTACAATGAGCAGTTCTTC. Protein sequence: CASMSPGSYNEQFF.

This clone occurred once. V is TRBV18 and J is TRBJ1-5; no firm D call. This CDR3 is built from 13 residues. The V gene's germline CDR1 is KGHSH and CDR2 LQKENI. V lost 5 bases and J lost 3, with 8 bases in between. CDR3: CASSMRDNQPQHF. Written as DNA, the CDR3 is TGTGCCAGCTCAATGAGGGACAATCAGCCCCAGCATTTT.

This clone was found once. The rearrangement joins TRBV7-9 to TRBJ1-1, with 7 nucleotides matching TRBD1. The CDR3 totals 13 residues. With 7 bases clipped from V and 1 base from J, the junction kept 3 bases outside the gene matches. Germline CDR1 is SEHNR and CDR2 is FQNEAQ (reference sequence). Here the CDR3 DNA reads TGTGCCAGCACCCAGGGGGGGAACACTGAAGCTTTCTTT. Protein product: CASTQGGNTEAFF.

The chain combines TRBV7-8 with TRBJ1-5; D ambiguous. V gave up 5 bases and J gave up 11 bases, with 19 bases separating them. The CDR3 extends over 14 amino acids. From germline, CDR1 is SGHVS and CDR2 FQNEAQ. The CDR3 is CASSPQNVFEAQHF. The CDR3 DNA reads as TGTGCCAGCAGCCCCCAAAATGTCTTCGAGGCCCAGCATTTT.

The chain carries TRBV5-1 and TRBJ1-2; maybe TRBD1 (5 bases). This CDR3 contains 14 residues. Looked up from germline, CDR1 is SGHRS and CDR2 is YFSETQ. Trimming left V 4 bases short and J 4 bases short, with 14 bases between. CDR3 nucleotide sequence: TGCGCCAGCAGCGTAGGACAAGACTCCTATGGCTACACCTTC. It specifies CASSVGQDSYGYTF.

This clone was detected once. This chain links TRBV7-2 with TRBJ2-7; a possible D gene is TRBD2 (7 bases). This CDR3 is built from 14 residues. The V and J ends lost 3 bases and 3 bases respectively, with 12 bases between them. The germline V gene has CDR1 SGHTA and CDR2 FQGNSA. CDR3 nucleotides: TGTGCCAGCAGCTTGCAGGGAGGGGGCTACGAGCAGTACTTC. Translated: CASSLQGGGYEQYF. Filled out from reference TRBV7-2 and TRBJ2-7, the complete variable domain reads GAGVSQSPSNKVTEKGKDVELRCDPISGHTALYWYRQSLGQGLEFLIYFQGNSAPDKSGLPSDRFSAERTGGSVSTLTIQRTQQEDSAVYLCASSLQGGGYEQYFGPGTRLTVT.

The chain joins TRBV6-4 to TRBJ2-2; D may be TRBD1 (6 bases). The CDR3 runs to 14 residues. Per the germline V gene, CDR1 is MRHNA and CDR2 is SNTAGT. With 4 bases removed from V and 0 bases from J, the gap between germline ends came to 6 bases. CDR3 sequence (DNA): TGTGCCAGCAGTGGGGACACGAACACCGGGGAGCTGTTTTTT. It is translated as CASSGDTNTGELFF.

V usage is TRBV5-5 and J usage is TRBJ1-1, with D hard to call. V dropped 0 bases and J dropped 0 bases, with 15 bases sitting between them. CDR3 length: 17 residues. Germline V gene sequence: CDR1 SGHKS, CDR2 YYEKEE (reference sequence). CDR3 bases: TGTGCCAGCAGCTTGGAGACGACAAGGCTCATGAACACTGAAGCTTTCTTT. It is translated as CASSLETTRLMNTEAFF.

The chain recombines TRBV30 with TRBJ2-2, with a tentative D call TRBD1 (6 bases). Germline CDR1 reads GTSNPN; CDR2 reads SVGIG (reference sequence). V shed 0 bases and J shed 4 bases, with 12 bases lying between them. This CDR3 has 15 residues. CDR3 sequence reads: CAWSVQGLATGELFF. In DNA form, the CDR3 reads TGTGCCTGGAGTGTCCAGGGGCTCGCCACCGGGGAGCTGTTTTTT. Filled out from reference TRBV30 and TRBJ2-2, the complete variable domain reads SQTIHQWPATLVQPVGSPLSLECTVEGTSNPNLYWYRQAAGRGLQLLFYSVGIGQISSEVPQNLSASRPQDRQFILSSKKLLLSDSGFYLCAWSVQGLATGELFFGEGSRLTVL.

This clone appeared a few times. The J gene is TRBJ1-2, the V gene TRBV30; D gene ambiguous. Germline V gene sequence: CDR1 GTSNPN, CDR2 SVGIG (reference sequence). There are 15 residues in the CDR3. Trimming took off 1 base at V and 2 bases at J, with 14 bases between the two ends. For the CDR3, the DNA is TGTGCCTGGAGTGCACCCCGGTGCACGAACTATGGCTACACCTTC. This translates into CAWSAPRCTNYGYTF.

The chain links TRBV15 to TRBJ2-5; 8 bases agree with TRBD1. The V and J ends lost 1 base and 3 bases, in that order; junction bases with no gene match: 4. Germline loops: CDR1 LNHNV, CDR2 YYDKDF (reference sequence). The CDR3 consists of 15 residues. The CDR3 region has the DNA TGTGCCACCAGCAGAGCCGAGGACAGGGAAGAGACCCAGTACTTC. This translates into CATSRAEDREETQYF.

The CDR3 DNA sequence: TGTGCCAGCAACGCAGGGTCAGGAGCTGGAAACACCATATATTTT. Encoded protein: CASNAGSGAGNTIYF. The V call is TRBV3-1 (or the pseudogene TRBV3-2), the J call TRBJ1-3; the D gene is possibly TRBD1 (5 bases). CDR1 is LGHDT and CDR2 is YNNKEL in the germline V gene (reference sequence). V lost 7 bases to trimming and J lost 2 bases, with 15 bases between them. The CDR3 loop spans 15 amino acids.

The chain uses TRBV5-6 and TRBJ1-2; no clear D gene. V was clipped by 2 bases and J by 2 bases, with 4 bases between them. This CDR3 region has 12 residues. The germline CDR1 and CDR2 sequences are SGHDT and YYEEEE. DNA for the CDR3: TGTGCCAGCAGCTTCTTAAACTATGGCTACACCTTC. Its translation: CASSFLNYGYTF.

This chain links TRBV27 with TRBJ2-3; TRBD2 aligns across 12 bases. Trimming at V came to 5 bases and at J to 2 bases, leaving 5 bases not matched to a gene. Per germline, CDR1 MNHEY and CDR2 SMNVEV (reference sequence). This CDR3 is 16 amino acids long. The CDR3 is CASSPLAGGTTDTQYF. The CDR3, as DNA: TGTGCCAGCAGTCCACTAGCGGGGGGTACCACAGATACGCAGTATTTT.

This chain uses TRBV6-2 or TRBV6-3 with TRBJ1-5, with D possibly matching TRBD1 (5 bases). The CDR3 runs to 15 residues. CDR1 and CDR2 (germline): MNHEY, SVGEGT. Trimming took 4 bases from V and 4 from J, leaving 14 bases between them. CDR3 region: CASSFAGGGNQPQHF. DNA of the CDR3: TGTGCCAGCAGTTTTGCCGGGGGTGGGAATCAGCCCCAGCATTTT.

The rearrangement links TRBV12-3 or TRBV12-4 to TRBJ1-5; TRBD1 is a possible D gene (5 bases). The CDR3 spans 13 residues. V lost 6 bases to trimming and J lost 4 bases, with 10 bases between them. The CDR3 is CASSPDTNQPQHF. The CDR3 DNA reads TGTGCCAGCAGCCCGGACACAAATCAGCCCCAGCATTTT.

The gene calls are TRBV6-5 and TRBJ1-2, with a tentative D call TRBD1 (6 bases). Germline V gene data show CDR1 as MNHEY and CDR2 as SVGAGI. The CDR3 contains 15 residues. V dropped 7 bases and J dropped 4 bases, with 19 bases sitting between them. The CDR3 bases are TGTGCCAGCACCCTTACTGGGGGCGCGAGCTATGGCTACACCTTC. Protein product: CASTLTGGASYGYTF.

The chain couples TRBV3-1 (or the pseudogene TRBV3-2) to TRBJ2-5; 11 bases map to TRBD1. CDR1 is LGHDT, CDR2 YNNKEL, per germline (reference sequence). The J segment lost 2 bases and the V segment lost 3 bases, leaving 5 bases of the junction unmatched. The CDR3 contains 16 residues. The CDR3 reads CASSHRRDRGQETQYF. As DNA, the CDR3 is TGTGCCAGCAGCCATCGAAGGGACAGGGGGCAAGAGACCCAGTACTTC.

V is TRBV6-5 and J is TRBJ1-3; TRBD1 matches at 7 bases. Germline loops: CDR1 MNHEY, CDR2 SVGAGI. The CDR3 spans 14 residues. V was pared by 4 bases and J by 3 bases, with 3 bases of the junction left unmatched. The CDR3, as DNA: TGTGCCAGCAGTTTAGGGGGCCTTGGAAACACCATATATTTT. Amino acid sequence: CASSLGGLGNTIYF.

A single count supports this clone. J is TRBJ1-6 and V is TRBV2; D is undetermined. The CDR3 is 17 amino acids. Germline V gene lookup returns CDR1 SNHLY and CDR2 FYNNEI. V lost 2 bases and J 2 bases, leaving 13 bases between the germline ends. CDR3 DNA sequence: TGTGCCAGCAGTGAATCCCAGGTTACCACCTATAATTCACCCCTCCACTTT. This codes for CASSESQVTTYNSPLHF.

The sample holds one count of this clone. The chain links TRBV5-1 to TRBJ1-4; 7 positions match TRBD1. The CDR3 covers 15 residues. Germline V gives CDR1 SGHRS, CDR2 YFSETQ. V lost 0 bases, J lost 6 bases, and 5 bases stayed unmatched. This CDR3 reads CASSLEGGAYEKLFF. The CDR3 coding sequence is TGCGCCAGCAGCTTGGAAGGGGGCGCGTATGAAAAACTGTTTTTT.